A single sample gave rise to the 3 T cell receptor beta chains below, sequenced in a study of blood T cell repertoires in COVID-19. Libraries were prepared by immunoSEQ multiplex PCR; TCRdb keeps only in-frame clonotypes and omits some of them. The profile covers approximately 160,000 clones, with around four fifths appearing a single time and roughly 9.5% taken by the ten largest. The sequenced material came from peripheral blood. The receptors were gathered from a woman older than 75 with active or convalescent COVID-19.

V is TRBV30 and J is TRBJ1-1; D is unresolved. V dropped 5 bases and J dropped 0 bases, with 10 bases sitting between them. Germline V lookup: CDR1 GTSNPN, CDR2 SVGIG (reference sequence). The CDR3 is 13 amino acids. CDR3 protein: CAWVMAVNTEAFF. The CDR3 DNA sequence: TGTGCCTGGGTAATGGCAGTGAACACTGAAGCTTTCTTT.

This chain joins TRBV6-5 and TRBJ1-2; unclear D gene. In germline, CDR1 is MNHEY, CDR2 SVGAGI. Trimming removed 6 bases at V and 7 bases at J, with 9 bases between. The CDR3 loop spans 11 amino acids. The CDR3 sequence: CASRREGGYTF. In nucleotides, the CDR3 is TGTGCCAGCAGGCGGGAGGGTGGCTACACCTTC.

CDR3: CASSQAATGDQPQHF. CDR3 nucleotides: TGCGCCAGCAGCCAAGCGGCGACAGGGGATCAGCCCCAGCATTTT. The chain has TRBV4-3 and TRBJ1-5, with 8 bases identical to TRBD1. The CDR3 totals 15 residues. From germline, CDR1 is LGHNA and CDR2 YSLEER. The J segment lost 5 bases and the V segment lost 1 base, leaving 4 bases of the junction unmatched.